These 5 T cell receptor beta chains originate from one sample sequenced in a study of cytomegalovirus exposure and HLA in healthy donors. The PCR employed 60 Vbeta primers together with 13 Jbeta primers. Clones were sequenced by immunoSEQ multiplex PCR, and TCRdb holds only the in-frame ones, with some missing. The profile covers fewer than 250,000 clones, with about four fifths appearing a single time and about 4.8% taken by the ten largest. Material for sequencing was PBMCs. The receptors come from a young man in good health and CMV-seropositive.

The gene calls are TRBV5-1 and TRBJ2-3; D unresolved. V lost 1 base and J 5 bases, leaving 8 bases between the germline ends. CDR3 length: 13 residues. CDR1 SGHRS and CDR2 YFSETQ come from the germline V gene. The CDR3 protein is CASSLIPGDTQYF. The CDR3 nucleotides read TGCGCCAGCAGCTTGATTCCGGGAGATACGCAGTATTTT.

The chain combines TRBV21-1 with TRBJ2-5; the DNA was not compared with TRBD1, the D call given in the table. TRBV21-1 is marked as a pseudogene. This CDR3 spans 15 amino acids. The CDR3 is CASSKVWQVQETQYF. Here the CDR3 DNA reads TGTGCCAGCAGCAAAGTGTGGCAGGTCCAAGAGACCCAGTACTTC.

This clone was recorded once. The chain employs TRBV30 and TRBJ1-5, with a possible D match to TRBD1 (6 bases). The CDR3 is 14 amino acids. Germline V CDR1 and CDR2: GTSNPN, SVGIG (reference sequence). V gave up 4 bases and J gave up 5 bases, with 15 bases separating them. The CDR3 is CAWNRDGTYQPQHF. The CDR3 DNA is TGTGCCTGGAACAGGGACGGAACCTATCAGCCCCAGCATTTT.

This clone was seen a few times. The chain joins TRBV7-9 to TRBJ2-7, with D perhaps TRBD1 (5 bases). Germline V gene sequence: CDR1 SEHNR, CDR2 FQNEAQ (reference sequence). The V and J ends lost 0 bases and 2 bases respectively, with 17 bases between them. The CDR3 extends over 17 amino acids. Written as DNA, the CDR3 is TGTGCCAGCAGCTTAGCCGCCAGGGTTAATTTAACCTACGAGCAGTACTTC. Its translation is CASSLAARVNLTYEQYF.

This clone occurred a few times. The chain links TRBV4-3 to TRBJ2-7, with a weak D call TRBD2 (6 bases). Trimming left V 0 bases short and J 2 bases short, with 11 bases between. The CDR3 length is 15 residues. CDR1 LGHNA and CDR2 YSLEER come from the germline V gene. CDR3 sequence reads: CASSQDGGGPYEQYF. The CDR3 DNA reads as TGCGCCAGCAGCCAAGATGGGGGAGGACCCTACGAGCAGTACTTC.